This T cell receptor (beta chain) appears in the sequencing data of a study of T-cell reconstitution after alpha-beta-depleted transplantation in children. Trimming stripped 6 bases from V and 7 bases from J, with 10 bases between. The CDR3 contains 11 residues. Germline lookup yields CDR1 DFQATT and CDR2 SNEGSKA (reference sequence). During its preparation, the TCRbeta library received unique molecular identifiers. TCRdb reanalysed the PCR reads using MiXCR and keeps one entry per CDR3 protein. Here the sample spans tens of thousands of distinct CDR3 sequences, under 6% being singletons. In this sample, this clonotype turned up many times.

The sequence derives from a female patient between 2 and 10 years old who had a stem cell transplant for aplastic anemia, so the T cells may come from the graft donor. The V call is TRBV20-1, the J call TRBJ2-1, with D tentatively TRBD2 (6 bases). The specimen was PBMCs, mostly from graft donor cells, collected 60 days after TCRalphabeta/CD19-depleted stem cell transplant. The CDR3, as DNA: TGCAGTGCGCACGGAGGGAATGAGCAGTTCTTC. It translates to CSAHGGNEQFF.